Shown below are 25 T cell receptor beta chains from a single sample sequenced in a study of shared clonotypes between healthy human individuals. Produced via immunoSEQ multiplex PCR; TCRdb's table is partial and in-frame only. The sample includes roughly 2 million clones, 90% to 95% of them seen just once. The specimen sequenced was naive CD4+ T cells sorted from blood. Subset meaning: CD45RA+ positively selected. All receptors derive from a man between 18 and 29 years old in good health.

This clone was detected only a few times. The rearrangement links TRBV7-9 to TRBJ1-6, with D perhaps TRBD1 (6 bases). The CDR3 is 14 amino acids. Trimming pared 1 base from V and 8 bases from J, leaving 9 bases between. Germline values: CDR1 SEHNR, CDR2 FQNEAQ (reference sequence). The CDR3 is CASSLDRDDSPLHF. CDR3 nucleotides: TGTGCCAGCAGCTTAGACAGGGACGATTCACCCCTCCACTTT.

V gene TRBV25-1 combines with J gene TRBJ2-1, with 8 positions matching TRBD1. CDR1 and CDR2 from the germline V gene are MGHDK and SYGVNS. The CDR3 runs 15 residues. The junction had 6 bases not matched to a gene; V was cut back by 5 bases and J by 3 bases. This chain's CDR3 is CASSPDRAGYNEQFF. The CDR3 region has the DNA TGTGCCAGCAGTCCGGACAGGGCTGGCTACAATGAGCAGTTCTTC.

J is TRBJ2-2 and V is TRBV25-1; the match to TRBD1 covers 10 bases. The V gene end was trimmed by 4 bases and the J gene end by 6 bases; junction bases not matched to a gene: 8. Germline assignment: CDR1 MGHDK and CDR2 SYGVNS. The CDR3 has 16 amino acids. The CDR3 coding sequence is TGTGCCAGCAGTGTTCGAGGGACAGGGGATGCCGGGGAGCTGTTTTTT. This codes for CASSVRGTGDAGELFF. Complete variable domain (other parts from reference TRBV25-1 and TRBJ2-2): EADIYQTPRYLVIGTGKKITLECSQTMGHDKMYWYQQDPGMELHLIHYSYGVNSTEKGDLSSESTVSRIRTEHFPLTLESARPSHTSQYLCASSVRGTGDAGELFFGEGSRLTVL.

J is TRBJ2-2 and V is TRBV7-2; unclear D gene. Trimming shortened V by 5 bases and J by 6 bases, and 16 bases separated the two germline ends. This CDR3 has 15 residues. Looked up from germline, CDR1 is SGHTA and CDR2 is FQGNSA. Here the CDR3 DNA reads TGTGCCAGCAGCCCAGTGGGTAGCTATCCCGGGGAGCTGTTTTTT. Its protein is CASSPVGSYPGELFF.

Remarks on this clone: This could be a read error, since a much larger clone is one nucleotide away. This sample includes further DNA sequences coding for the same CDR3. The genes are TRBV9 and TRBJ2-3; unclear D gene. CDR3 length equals 11 residues. Germline V gene data show CDR1 as SGDLS and CDR2 as YYNGEE. Trimming stripped 4 bases from V and 1 base from J, with 1 base between. As DNA, the CDR3 is TGTGCCAGCAGCCGCACAGATACGCAGTATTTT. Translated, it gives CASSRTDTQYF. The variable domain in full, completed from reference TRBV9 and TRBJ2-3, reads DSGVTQTPKHLITATGQRVTLRCSPRSGDLSVYWYQQSLDQGLQFLIQYYNGEERAKGNILERFSAQQFPDLHSELNLSSLELGDSALYFCASSRTDTQYFGPGTRLTVL.

Here the CDR3 DNA reads TGTGCCAGCAGCTTGGGACTAGCGGAGGTGTACCAAGAGACCCAGTACTTC. It encodes CASSLGLAEVYQETQYF. The gene calls are TRBV11-2 and TRBJ2-5; 11 positions agree with TRBD2. CDR1 and CDR2 from the germline V gene are SGHAT and FQNNGV. The CDR3 covers 17 residues. Unmatched junction bases numbered 6, after V lost 3 bases and J lost 0 bases. The complete variable domain, with remaining parts taken from reference TRBV11-2 and TRBJ2-5, reads EAGVAQSPRYKIIEKRQSVAFWCNPISGHATLYWYQQILGQGPKLLIQFQNNGVVDDSQLPKDRFSAERLKGVDSTLKIQPAKLEDSAVYLCASSLGLAEVYQETQYFGPGTRLLVL.

The chain uses TRBV6-5 and TRBJ2-2, with TRBD1 identical over 8 bases. This CDR3 comprises 15 residues. Germline V gene lookup returns CDR1 MNHEY and CDR2 SVGAGI. The J segment lost 1 base and the V segment lost 7 bases, leaving 5 bases of the junction unmatched. The CDR3: CASNPGTGNTGELFF. CDR3 sequence (DNA): TGTGCCAGCAACCCCGGGACAGGGAACACCGGGGAGCTGTTTTTT.

Written as DNA, the CDR3 is TGCAGTGCTAGACGAACAGAAACCCAGTACTTC. Residues: CSARRTETQYF. The chain uses TRBV20-1 and TRBJ2-7; no reliable D call. The CDR3 covers 11 residues. Germline CDR1 DFQATT, CDR2 SNEGSKA (reference sequence). V was pared by 2 bases and J by 10 bases, with 12 bases between.

In the case of this clone: The germline gene is not matched at one end of the junction; a read error may be the cause. This sequence joins TRBV7-7 and TRBJ1-3, with D maybe TRBD1 (5 bases). The CDR3 is 13 amino acids. Looked up from germline, CDR1 is SSHAT and CDR2 is FNYEAQ (reference sequence). The CDR3 region is CASSPQGENTIYF. The CDR3 DNA reads TGTGCTAGCAGCCCCCAGGGAGAAAACACCATATATTTT.

The chain employs TRBV30 and TRBJ2-3; TRBD1 aligns across 7 bases. V was pared by 2 bases and J by 1 base, with 6 bases of the junction left unmatched. Germline V gene lookup returns CDR1 GTSNPN and CDR2 SVGIG (reference sequence). This CDR3 is built from 15 residues. The CDR3 DNA reads TGTGCCTGGAGTTCCCCAGGGGGAGGCACAGATACGCAGTATTTT. As protein: CAWSSPGGGTDTQYF.

The J gene is TRBJ1-5, the V gene TRBV18, with D possibly TRBD1 on 6 matching bases. The CDR3 has 15 amino acids. Trimming stripped 8 bases from V and 3 bases from J, with 17 bases between. CDR1 is KGHSH, CDR2 LQKENI, per germline. The CDR3 DNA reads as TGTGCCAGCGCAAACAGGGAAAATAACAATCAGCCCCAGCATTTT. Residues: CASANRENNNQPQHF.

V is TRBV25-1 and J is TRBJ2-5; D is unresolved. Trimming shortened V by 5 bases and J by 4 bases, and 5 bases separated the two germline ends. The germline V gene has CDR1 MGHDK and CDR2 SYGVNS. This CDR3 is 11 amino acids long. The CDR3 DNA sequence: TGTGCCAGCAGTTCAATAGAGACCCAGTACTTC. As protein: CASSSIETQYF.

This CDR3 is CASSQTGATGELFF. CDR3 in DNA: TGTGCCAGCAGCCAAACAGGGGCCACCGGGGAGCTGTTTTTT. The J gene is TRBJ2-2, the V gene TRBV7-9; TRBD1 matches at 7 bases. Germline CDR1 reads SEHNR; CDR2 reads FQNEAQ (reference sequence). V was pared by 5 bases and J by 4 bases, with 4 bases of the junction left unmatched. The CDR3 spans 14 residues.

The chain uses TRBV4-1 and TRBJ2-3; 7 nucleotides line up with TRBD2. V shed 1 base and J 2 bases; nucleotides not matched to a gene: 9. Germline values: CDR1 MGHRA, CDR2 YSYEKL. This CDR3 contains 17 residues. This CDR3 reads CASSQGPTSRFTDTQYF. CDR3 DNA: TGCGCCAGCAGCCAAGGGCCGACTAGCCGATTCACAGATACGCAGTATTTT.

The chain links TRBV7-9 to TRBJ2-2, with 12 bases fitting TRBD2. Germline loops: CDR1 SEHNR, CDR2 FQNEAQ (reference sequence). This CDR3 region has 17 residues. After removal of 5 bases from V and 0 bases from J, the junction contained 4 bases not matched to a gene. DNA of the CDR3: TGTGCCAGCAGCCTGGGACTAGCGGGTCCGAACACCGGGGAGCTGTTTTTT. Its protein is CASSLGLAGPNTGELFF.

A remark on this clone: In the same sample, other DNA sequences code for this CDR3. The gene calls are TRBV30 and TRBJ2-7, with 9 positions matching TRBD2. Germline V lookup: CDR1 GTSNPN, CDR2 SVGIG (reference sequence). The CDR3 length is 14 residues. J lost 3 bases, V lost 0 bases, and 3 bases had no gene match. CDR3 nucleotide sequence: TGTGCCTGGAGTGTACAAGCGGGGGGCTACGAGCAGTACTTC. The encoded protein is CAWSVQAGGYEQYF.

To note about this clone: Different DNA sequences within this sample yield the same CDR3. This chain uses TRBV10-3 with TRBJ1-2, with 8 nucleotides matching TRBD1. This CDR3 is built from 14 residues. Germline CDR1 is ENHRY and CDR2 is SYGVKD. The V segment lost 6 bases and the J segment 0 bases; nucleotides outside the gene matches: 3. The chain's CDR3 is CAIRGQGSNYGYTF. The CDR3 region has the DNA TGTGCCATCAGAGGACAGGGCTCTAACTATGGCTACACCTTC.

The gene calls are TRBV5-1 and TRBJ1-4; D ambiguous. V was pared by 3 bases and J by 0 bases, with 12 bases between. Germline V gene data show CDR1 as SGHRS and CDR2 as YFSETQ. This CDR3 is 16 amino acids long. The DNA for the CDR3 is TGCGCCAGCAGCTCCAAGGACGGAACAACTAATGAAAAACTGTTTTTT. Its protein product is CASSSKDGTTNEKLFF.

The chain has TRBV9 and TRBJ2-3; 10 nucleotides line up with TRBD2. V was pared by 1 base and J by 6 bases, with 8 bases of the junction left unmatched. Germline CDR1 SGDLS, CDR2 YYNGEE. The CDR3 is 16 amino acids. DNA of the CDR3: TGTGCCAGCAGCGTAAGGTCTAGCGGGAGAATGGATACGCAGTATTTT. Protein sequence: CASSVRSSGRMDTQYF.

This clone appeared once. The chain recombines TRBV27 with TRBJ1-4; D is uncertain. Between the trimmed V and J ends, which lost 5 bases and 8 bases, there was a span of 15 bases. Germline V gene lookup returns CDR1 MNHEY and CDR2 SMNVEV (reference sequence). The CDR3 runs 14 residues. The CDR3: CASSQRSSGEKLFF. The CDR3 region has the DNA TGTGCCAGCAGTCAGAGATCTTCGGGGGAAAAACTGTTTTTT.

This rearrangement joins TRBV5-4 to TRBJ2-7; D not resolved. The V gene lost 3 bases and the J gene lost 4 bases, with 20 bases spanning the gap. In germline, CDR1 is SGHNT, CDR2 YYREEE (reference sequence). This CDR3 comprises 16 residues. This CDR3 reads CASSSKVEGSGYEQYF. CDR3 nucleotides: TGTGCCAGCAGCTCTAAGGTGGAAGGCTCCGGGTACGAGCAGTACTTC.

The gene calls are TRBV29-1 and TRBJ2-3; 12 nucleotides agree with TRBD2. The CDR3 length is 14 residues. Germline V gives CDR1 SQVTM, CDR2 ANQGSEA. Unmatched junction bases numbered 4, after V lost 5 bases and J lost 4 bases. The CDR3 bases are TGCAGCGTTCGGGCTAGCGGGAGGGCAGATACGCAGTATTTT. Amino acid sequence: CSVRASGRADTQYF.

The CDR3 here is CASSPREVAYGTQYF. CDR3 DNA: TGTGCCAGTAGTCCGCGTGAGGTCGCCTACGGTACGCAGTATTTT. The chain carries TRBV19 and TRBJ2-3, with D unresolved. This CDR3 region has 15 residues. The V gene lost 5 bases and the J gene lost 8 bases, with 20 bases spanning the gap. Germline V lookup: CDR1 LNHDA, CDR2 SQIVND (reference sequence).

The rearrangement uses TRBV7-9 and TRBJ1-2; 8 bases line up with TRBD1. Trimming cost V 1 base and J 13 bases; bases outside gene matches: 14. Germline V gene sequence: CDR1 SEHNR, CDR2 FQNEAQ (reference sequence). CDR3 size: 15 residues. CDR3 in DNA: TGTGCCAGCAGCTTAGTAAGCGGGACAGGAACTGTCCTCACCTTC. Translated: CASSLVSGTGTVLTF.

The chain links TRBV11-2 to TRBJ2-6; D tentatively fits TRBD1 or TRBD2 (5 bases each). The CDR3 consists of 17 residues. The V gene's germline CDR1 is SGHAT and CDR2 FQNNGV. Trimming removed 0 bases from V and 4 bases from J, with 13 bases in between. CDR3 in DNA: TGTGCCAGCAGCTTAGAGGGGGTTCTGATAGGGGCCAACGTCCTGACTTTC. It yields the protein CASSLEGVLIGANVLTF.